A single sample gave rise to the 29 T cell receptor beta chains below, sequenced in a study of T cells after yellow fever vaccination. TCRdb redid the calling of the 5' RACE reads with MiXCR, one entry per CDR3 protein. The sample comprises some 300,000 distinct CDR3 sequences, 7.5% to 9% of which are singletons, and 3% to 3.5% rests with the top ten. The sample consisted of CD4+ T cells sorted from PBMCs, taken 5 days after the yellow fever booster vaccination. The receptors come from a man aged 18 to 35 who received the YFV17D yellow fever vaccine.

The rearrangement links TRBV19 to TRBJ2-2; D might be TRBD2 (6 bases). From germline, CDR1 is LNHDA and CDR2 SQIVND (reference sequence). This CDR3 is 13 amino acids long. Trimming shortened V by 6 bases and J by 6 bases, and 11 bases separated the two germline ends. The CDR3 nucleotides are TGTGCCAGTAGGAGGGGACTCCCCGGGGAGCTGTTTTTT. This sequence encodes CASRRGLPGELFF.

The sample holds a few counts of this clonotype. This chain links TRBV12-3 or TRBV12-4 with TRBJ1-4; D is possibly TRBD1 (5 bases). This CDR3 has 12 amino acids. Trimming pared 6 bases from V and 5 bases from J, leaving 7 bases between. CDR3 protein: CASSRQNEKLFF. The CDR3 DNA follows: TGTGCCAGCAGCCGACAGAATGAAAAACTGTTTTTT.

This clonotype was seen a few times. The rearrangement uses TRBV12-3 or TRBV12-4 and TRBJ2-2; 8 positions agree with TRBD1. The CDR3 consists of 18 residues. J was trimmed by 4 bases and V by 1 base; bases with no gene match: 11. As DNA, the CDR3 is TGTGCCAGCAGTTTAGAAAGCCTTTGGACAGGGCCCACCGGGGAGCTGTTTTTT. This gives the protein CASSLESLWTGPTGELFF.

This chain joins TRBV20-1 and TRBJ1-1; 7 bases agree with TRBD1. Germline V gene data show CDR1 as DFQATT and CDR2 as SNEGSKA (reference sequence). Losses at the gene ends were 4 bases for V and 1 base for J; bases not matched to a gene: 6. The CDR3 loop spans 14 amino acids. The CDR3 region is CSATKQGTNTEAFF. CDR3 DNA sequence: TGCAGTGCTACTAAACAGGGGACGAACACTGAAGCTTTCTTT.

This clonotype was detected only a few times. This chain connects TRBV7-9 to TRBJ2-3, with 9 bases that match TRBD2. V shed 4 bases, J shed 2 bases, and the junction held 13 bases outside the gene matches. Per the germline V gene, CDR1 is SEHNR and CDR2 is FQNEAQ (reference sequence). The CDR3 is 18 amino acids. Written as DNA, the CDR3 is TGTGCCAGCAGCTCCCGCCCCCGGCTAGCGGGGCCCACAGATACGCAGTATTTT. Encoded protein: CASSSRPRLAGPTDTQYF.

The rearrangement links TRBV9 to TRBJ2-7; D gene uncertain. Trimming removed 0 bases from V and 0 bases from J, with 4 bases in between. This CDR3 spans 13 amino acids. The germline gives CDR1 SGDLS, CDR2 YYNGEE. CDR3 nucleotide sequence: TGTGCCAGCAGCGTAGCCGCCTCCTACGAGCAGTACGTC. This encodes CASSVAASYEQYV.

This sequence joins TRBV28 and TRBJ1-5; the D gene is possibly TRBD1 (5 bases). The V gene's germline CDR1 is MDHEN and CDR2 SYDVKM. V dropped 10 bases and J dropped 4 bases, with 11 bases sitting between them. The CDR3 sequence is 12 residues long. The CDR3 nucleotides read TGTGCCACCCGGGACCGAAATCAGCCCCAGCATTTT. This gives the protein CATRDRNQPQHF.

The sample holds a few counts of this clonotype. The J gene is TRBJ2-1, the V gene TRBV24-1, with D tentatively TRBD1 or TRBD2 (6 bases each). The CDR3 extends over 15 amino acids. Deletions cut 0 bases from V and 8 bases from J, with 13 bases between. The germline V gene encodes CDR1 KGHDR and CDR2 SFDVKD. The CDR3 DNA reads TGTGCCACCAGTGATTTGCGGGTGGGGGGCGATGAGCAGTTCTTC. Protein sequence: CATSDLRVGGDEQFF.

This clonotype was found a few times. The rearrangement links TRBV27 to TRBJ2-1; 7 bases are shared with TRBD1. V shed 3 bases and J 4 bases; nucleotides not matched to a gene: 6. The CDR3 loop spans 15 amino acids. Germline V gene sequence: CDR1 MNHEY, CDR2 SMNVEV (reference sequence). CDR3: CASSFFTGVYNEQFF. For the CDR3, the DNA is TGTGCCAGCAGTTTTTTTACAGGGGTATACAATGAGCAGTTCTTC.

The chain links TRBV2 to TRBJ1-1, with 7 bases matching TRBD1. The CDR3 has 17 amino acids. V gave up 3 bases and J gave up 0 bases; unmatched junction bases: 10. Germline V gene lookup returns CDR1 SNHLY and CDR2 FYNNEI. The CDR3 region has the DNA TGTGCCAGCAGTGAGGGGAGGGGGCTAAGACTGAACACTGAAGCTTTCTTT. Translated: CASSEGRGLRLNTEAFF. Drawing the rest from reference TRBV2 and TRBJ1-1, the complete variable domain is EPEVTQTPSHQVTQMGQEVILRCVPISNHLYFYWYRQILGQKVEFLVSFYNNEISEKSEIFDDQFSVERPDGSNFTLKIRSTKLEDSAMYFCASSEGRGLRLNTEAFFGQGTRLTVV.

The chain carries TRBV27 and TRBJ2-5; TRBD2 matches at 15 bases. Germline CDR1 reads MNHEY; CDR2 reads SMNVEV (reference sequence). The V gene end was trimmed by 3 bases and the J gene end by 6 bases; junction bases not matched to a gene: 5. The CDR3 extends over 16 amino acids. The CDR3 is CASSLGLAGGLKTQYF. The CDR3 DNA reads as TGTGCCAGCAGTTTGGGACTAGCGGGGGGATTGAAGACCCAGTACTTC.

Comments on this clonotype: Mismatch with germline at one junction end may stem from a read error. The chain recombines TRBV4-1 with TRBJ2-6; 7 bases align to TRBD1. Germline CDR1 MGHRA, CDR2 YSYEKL. The CDR3 totals 16 residues. The CDR3 spells CASGVQGLSGDNVLTF. The CDR3, as DNA: TGCGCCAGCGGGGTACAGGGGCTCTCTGGGGACAACGTCCTGACTTTC.

This clonotype was counted many times. The chain couples TRBV18 to TRBJ1-6, with TRBD1 as a possible D gene (6 bases). CDR1 is KGHSH and CDR2 is LQKENI in the germline V gene. Deletions cut 5 bases from V and 0 bases from J, with 11 bases between. The CDR3 is 16 amino acids. CDR3 nucleotide sequence: TGTGCCAGCTCAACGCCCAGGGGCTCCTATAATTCACCCCTCCACTTT. This gives the protein CASSTPRGSYNSPLHF.

The J gene is TRBJ2-3, the V gene TRBV5-1, with TRBD1 identical over 9 bases. Germline trimming cut 6 bases from V and 3 bases from J; bases unmatched to any gene: 2. CDR1 SGHRS and CDR2 YFSETQ come from the germline V gene. CDR3 length: 13 amino acids. The CDR3 bases are TGCGCCAGCACCGGACAGGGGACAGATACGCAGTATTTT. Its protein is CASTGQGTDTQYF.

The J gene is TRBJ1-5, the V gene TRBV2, with 10 bases matching TRBD1. The CDR3 has 14 amino acids. With V trimmed by 5 bases and J by 7 bases, 5 bases remained unmatched. Germline V gene lookup returns CDR1 SNHLY and CDR2 FYNNEI. CDR3 coding DNA: TGTGCCAGCAGTCAACGGACAGGGGGACAGCCCCAGCATTTT. Residues: CASSQRTGGQPQHF.

The chain has TRBV18 and TRBJ1-2, with 9 bases fitting TRBD1. V lost 4 bases and J lost 4; bases outside the gene matches: 10. Per the germline V gene, CDR1 is KGHSH and CDR2 is LQKENI. CDR3 length: 16 residues. CDR3 loop: CASSLTTGQGVYGYTF. The DNA for the CDR3 is TGTGCCAGCTCACTGACCACGGGACAGGGCGTCTATGGCTACACCTTC.

The chain recombines TRBV6-2 or TRBV6-3 with TRBJ2-2, with a possible D match to TRBD1 (5 bases). Germline CDR1 is MNHEY and CDR2 is SVGEGT. Trimming left V 2 bases short and J 0 bases short, with 7 bases between. CDR3 length equals 15 residues. The CDR3 coding sequence is TGTGCCAGCAGTTACGCAGGGACGAACACCGGGGAGCTGTTTTTT. Its protein is CASSYAGTNTGELFF.

The rearrangement uses TRBV28 and TRBJ1-1; D is perhaps TRBD1 (5 bases). Germline V lookup: CDR1 MDHEN, CDR2 SYDVKM. Trimming took 5 bases from V and 2 from J, leaving 15 bases between them. The CDR3 has 15 amino acids. The CDR3 region has the DNA TGTGCCAGCAGTCCAGGGATAGGGGTAAACACTGAAGCTTTCTTT. Amino acids: CASSPGIGVNTEAFF.

In this sample, this clonotype turned up a few times. One junction end does not reproduce the germline sequence, and a read error may be involved. This chain connects TRBV7-9 to TRBJ1-1; D is possibly TRBD1 (5 bases). Germline CDR1 is SEHNR and CDR2 is FQNEAQ (reference sequence). The CDR3 contains 15 residues. CDR3 sequence reads: CASSLAGTLNSEAFF. CDR3 in DNA: TGTGCCAGCAGCTTAGCGGGGACCCTAAACAGTGAAGCTTTCTTT.

This clonotype occurred a few times. V and J are TRBV5-1 and TRBJ1-5; D is uncertain. CDR3 length: 16 residues. Per the germline V gene, CDR1 is SGHRS and CDR2 is YFSETQ. Trimming removed 3 bases from V and 2 bases from J, with 15 bases in between. CDR3 coding DNA: TGCGCCAGCAGCTCGTTGGATCACCCGGGCAATCAGCCCCAGCATTTT. Amino acid sequence: CASSSLDHPGNQPQHF.

This clonotype was picked up many times. The chain couples TRBV7-2 to TRBJ2-5, with D perhaps matching TRBD1 or TRBD2 (5 bases each). Per the germline V gene, CDR1 is SGHTA and CDR2 is FQGNSA. Deletions cut 3 bases from V and 5 bases from J, with 16 bases between. The CDR3 consists of 15 residues. Here the CDR3 DNA reads TGTGCCAGCAGCTTGGGGGTAGGGCTAGGGGAGACCCAGTACTTC. Translated: CASSLGVGLGETQYF.

The CDR3 protein is CSAPRLTSGGLLGTDTQYF. CDR3 in DNA: TGCAGTGCTCCACGCCTTACTAGCGGGGGACTGTTAGGCACAGATACGCAGTATTTT. The rearrangement joins TRBV20-1 to TRBJ2-3, with TRBD2 identical over 11 bases. Trimming removed 5 bases from V and 1 base from J; junction bases left unmatched: 17. This CDR3 comprises 19 residues. CDR1 is DFQATT, CDR2 SNEGSKA, per germline (reference sequence).

This rearrangement joins TRBV27 to TRBJ1-4, with 10 nucleotides matching TRBD1. Germline V gives CDR1 MNHEY, CDR2 SMNVEV (reference sequence). This CDR3 is 14 amino acids long. V was clipped by 6 bases and J by 8 bases; unmatched bases: 6. CDR3 loop: CASRRQGAAEKLFF. For the CDR3, the DNA is TGTGCCAGCAGACGACAGGGGGCAGCGGAAAAACTGTTTTTT.

As concerns this clonotype: Relative to the germline gene, one junction end is altered; a read error may explain this. The chain couples TRBV2 to TRBJ2-4, with TRBD1 matching over 10 bases. The CDR3 runs to 14 residues. Germline V lookup: CDR1 SNHLY, CDR2 FYNNEI. CDR3 loop: CASREDRGRGIQYF. The CDR3 coding sequence is TGTGCCAGCAGGGAAGACAGGGGGCGCGGCATTCAGTACTTC.

The chain couples TRBV19 to TRBJ1-1; TRBD1 might be the D (6 bases). The V end lost 6 bases, the J end lost 1 base, and 12 bases lay between the germline ends. Germline assignment: CDR1 LNHDA and CDR2 SQIVND (reference sequence). The CDR3 extends over 14 amino acids. For the CDR3, the DNA is TGTGCCAGTAGGAGAGGGGGGGAGAACACTGAAGCTTTCTTT. The encoded protein is CASRRGGENTEAFF.

This sequence joins TRBV11-1 and TRBJ2-5, with TRBD2 identical over 10 bases. The CDR3 loop spans 17 amino acids. Germline V CDR1 and CDR2: SGHAT, FQDESV (reference sequence). The V and J ends lost 4 bases and 4 bases, in that order; junction bases with no gene match: 12. CDR3 in DNA: TGTGCCAGCAGCTATCAGCGGGGGGGAGTTGGAGGAGAGACCCAGTACTTC. Translated: CASSYQRGGVGGETQYF.

There are a few counts of this clonotype. Here the CDR3 reads CASSEPSSLGEQYF. In nucleotides, the CDR3 is TGCGCCAGCAGCGAACCAAGCAGTCTGGGCGAGCAGTACTTC. This chain joins TRBV5-1 and TRBJ2-7, with D hard to call. Germline V gives CDR1 SGHRS, CDR2 YFSETQ. This CDR3 spans 14 amino acids. With 4 bases removed from V and 6 bases from J, the gap between germline ends came to 17 bases. The whole variable domain, filled in from reference TRBV5-1 and TRBJ2-7, reads KAGVTQTPRYLIKTRGQQVTLSCSPISGHRSVSWYQQTPGQGLQFLFEYFSETQRNKGNFPGRFSGRQFSNSRSEMNVSTLELGDSALYLCASSEPSSLGEQYFGPGTRLTVT.

This clonotype came up a few times. The gene calls are TRBV6-2 or TRBV6-3 and TRBJ2-7; D unclear. Trimming cost V 0 bases and J 5 bases, with 11 bases left between them. This CDR3 region has 14 residues. The germline V gene encodes CDR1 MNHEY and CDR2 SVGEGT. The CDR3 protein is CASSYSPILDEQYV. The CDR3 coding sequence is TGTGCCAGCAGTTACTCCCCCATTTTGGACGAGCAGTACGTC.

This clonotype was detected ten times or more. The V call is TRBV20-1, the J call TRBJ2-2, with D maybe TRBD2 (6 bases). There are 13 residues in the CDR3. Germline CDR1 reads DFQATT; CDR2 reads SNEGSKA (reference sequence). Trimming removed 3 bases from V and 1 base from J, with 6 bases in between. CDR3 residues: CSARGGNTGELFF. CDR3 coding DNA: TGCAGTGCTAGGGGGGGGAACACCGGGGAGCTGTTTTTT.